The 28 T cell receptor beta chains presented below share a single source sample, sequenced in a study of T-cell reconstitution after alpha-beta-depleted transplantation in children. Unique molecular identifiers were incorporated during preparation of the TCRbeta library. TCRdb independently ran MiXCR on the PCR reads; one entry per CDR3 protein. Of some 240,000 distinct CDR3 sequences detected, 9% to 10% appear once; the ten largest clones hold 5% to 5.5%. The sample here was PBMCs from the stem cell graft donor, taken from the stem cell graft. The receptor source for this set is a human donor who donated a stem cell graft to a child with SCID.

This clonotype was detected once. A much larger clone is a single base away; this may be a read error. The genes are TRBV5-1 and TRBJ2-4; 9 nucleotides align to TRBD1. In germline, CDR1 is SGHRS, CDR2 YFSETQ. This CDR3 is 16 amino acids long. The CDR3 region is CASSLTPSGQGNIQHF. DNA for the CDR3: TGCGCCAGCAGCTTAACACCATCGGGACAGGGAAACATTCAGCACTTC.

This clonotype was detected ten times or more. The rearrangement links TRBV5-1 to TRBJ1-2; TRBD1 matches at 7 bases. The germline V gene encodes CDR1 SGHRS and CDR2 YFSETQ. This CDR3 is built from 13 residues. Trimming removed 4 bases from V and 6 bases from J; junction bases left unmatched: 6. The CDR3 is CASSPYRGNGYTF. The CDR3 bases are TGCGCCAGCAGCCCGTACAGGGGAAATGGCTACACCTTC.

This clonotype came up a few times. The J gene is TRBJ2-5, the V gene TRBV20-1; D remains ambiguous. The germline gives CDR1 DFQATT, CDR2 SNEGSKA (reference sequence). Trimming took 0 bases from V and 5 from J, leaving 16 bases between them. This CDR3 contains 15 residues. In DNA, the CDR3 is TGCAGTGCTAGAGATTATTCTCGGATGAGGGAGACCCAGTACTTC. Translation gives CSARDYSRMRETQYF.

This clonotype came up many times. The chain joins TRBV15 to TRBJ1-5; weak D call: TRBD1 (5 bases). Germline V CDR1 and CDR2: LNHNV, YYDKDF (reference sequence). Trimming shortened V by 2 bases and J by 4 bases, and 9 bases separated the two germline ends. This CDR3 is 14 amino acids long. In nucleotides, the CDR3 is TGTGCCACCAGCAGACGACAGAAGAATCAGCCCCAGCATTTT. This codes for CATSRRQKNQPQHF.

CDR3 nucleotides: TGTGCCAGCAGTGATCCTCCCGATCAATCGAGCACAGATACGCAGTATTTT. Residues: CASSDPPDQSSTDTQYF. The genes are TRBV2 and TRBJ2-3; no clear D gene. This CDR3 is built from 17 residues. Trimming pared 3 bases from V and 0 bases from J, leaving 16 bases between. The germline CDR1 and CDR2 sequences are SNHLY and FYNNEI.

This clonotype was seen ten or more times. The chain recombines TRBV10-2 with TRBJ2-3; tentatively, D is TRBD2 (7 bases). The CDR3 runs to 16 residues. Trimming took 1 base from V and 2 from J, leaving 13 bases between them. CDR1 is WSHSY and CDR2 is SAAADI in the germline V gene. The CDR3 here is CASSEWSRGATDTQYF. Written as DNA, the CDR3 is TGCGCCAGCAGTGAGTGGAGTCGGGGGGCCACAGATACGCAGTATTTT.

At least ten counts were recorded for this clonotype. The chain uses TRBV5-1 and TRBJ2-1; TRBD1 aligns across 9 bases. CDR1 and CDR2 (germline): SGHRS, YFSETQ. The CDR3 has 15 residues. Germline trimming cut 4 bases from V and 11 bases from J; bases unmatched to any gene: 13. The CDR3 sequence: CASSRRDREIDKQFF. In nucleotides, the CDR3 is TGCGCCAGCAGCCGCCGGGACAGGGAGATTGATAAGCAGTTCTTC.

This clonotype was seen many times. The chain couples TRBV12-3 or TRBV12-4 to TRBJ2-5; D tentatively fits TRBD1 or TRBD2 (5 bases each). The CDR3 spans 14 residues. V was trimmed by 5 bases and J by 2 bases, leaving 12 bases between them. CDR3 DNA sequence: TGTGCCAGCAGTCCTGGGGACCGGCAAGAGACCCAGTACTTC. It encodes CASSPGDRQETQYF.

In this sample, this clonotype turned up many times. The chain has TRBV20-1 and TRBJ2-5; the D gene could be TRBD1 or TRBD2 (5 bases each). Trimming shortened V by 3 bases and J by 2 bases, and 13 bases separated the two germline ends. This CDR3 is 14 amino acids long. Germline CDR1 DFQATT, CDR2 SNEGSKA (reference sequence). The CDR3 DNA reads TGCAGTGCTAGTTCTGGGGACCCACAAGAGACCCAGTACTTC. As protein: CSASSGDPQETQYF.

This clonotype was recorded many times. This chain joins TRBV2 and TRBJ2-7; D is undetermined. The CDR3 extends over 15 amino acids. The germline V gene encodes CDR1 SNHLY and CDR2 FYNNEI. V was shortened by 4 bases and J by 4 bases, with 17 bases between the two germline ends. The CDR3 is CASSGDLLSLYEQYF. In nucleotides, the CDR3 is TGTGCCAGCAGTGGAGACCTCCTGAGCCTTTACGAGCAGTACTTC.

This clonotype was observed many times. The chain couples TRBV20-1 to TRBJ1-1, with D possibly TRBD1 on 6 matching bases. Trimming cost V 5 bases and J 2 bases, with 15 bases left between them. In germline, CDR1 is DFQATT, CDR2 SNEGSKA (reference sequence). The CDR3 loop spans 14 amino acids. In DNA, the CDR3 is TGCAGTGCTGACCTCGGACAGCTAAACACTGAAGCTTTCTTT. Protein product: CSADLGQLNTEAFF.

This clonotype occurred many times. This chain connects TRBV7-2 to TRBJ2-5, with 8 bases that match TRBD2. Germline assignment: CDR1 SGHTA and CDR2 FQGNSA. V was pared by 2 bases and J by 6 bases, with 8 bases of the junction left unmatched. The length of the CDR3 is 15 residues. The CDR3 DNA reads TGTGCCAGCAGCTTATCGGATGGCGGGGGGAAGACCCAGTACTTC. Its protein is CASSLSDGGGKTQYF.

This clonotype has a count of ten or more. The CDR3 is CASSFGTENTEAFF. CDR3 DNA sequence: TGCGCCAGCAGCTTCGGGACAGAGAACACTGAAGCTTTCTTT. J is TRBJ1-1 and V is TRBV5-1; TRBD1 matches at 7 bases. The ends lost 2 bases at V and 1 base at J; junction bases unmatched: 2. The CDR3 contains 14 residues. CDR1 and CDR2 from the germline V gene are SGHRS and YFSETQ.

This clonotype was picked up many times. This chain uses TRBV7-3 with TRBJ1-2, with a possible D match to TRBD1 (5 bases). V lost 3 bases and J 7 bases, leaving 15 bases between the germline ends. This CDR3 comprises 14 residues. Per the germline V gene, CDR1 is SGHTA and CDR2 is FQGTGA. Here the CDR3 DNA reads TGTGCCAGCAGCTTCGATGGGGGACTGCGTGGCTACACCTTC. The encoded protein is CASSFDGGLRGYTF.

There are many counts of this clonotype. CDR3 loop: CAISPTGIETQYF. The CDR3 nucleotides read TGTGCCATCAGTCCGACGGGGATAGAGACCCAGTACTTC. The rearrangement links TRBV10-3 to TRBJ2-5; tentative D call: TRBD2 (5 bases). Germline lookup yields CDR1 ENHRY and CDR2 SYGVKD. This CDR3 region has 13 residues. V lost 5 bases and J 4 bases, leaving 11 bases between the germline ends.

The sample holds many counts of this clonotype. V is TRBV6-5 and J is TRBJ2-7; D is undetermined. CDR1 and CDR2 from the germline V gene are MNHEY and SVGAGI. The CDR3 contains 14 residues. Trimming left V 5 bases short and J 0 bases short, with 11 bases between. The CDR3, as DNA: TGTGCCAGCAGTCCCGACTGGAGCTCCTACGAGCAGTACTTC. Protein: CASSPDWSSYEQYF.

This clonotype was counted only a few times. This may arise from a read error, as a much more abundant clone is one base away. This chain joins TRBV4-2 and TRBJ2-1; tentatively, D is TRBD2 (6 bases). Looked up from germline, CDR1 is LGHNA and CDR2 is YNFKEQ. V was clipped by 4 bases and J by 0 bases, with 13 bases between them. The CDR3 runs to 16 residues. The CDR3 nucleotides read TGTGCCAGCAGCCCTGGGGGGACCTTCTCCTACAATGAGCAGTTCTTC. It yields the protein CASSPGGTFSYNEQFF.

The table lists this clonotype with many counts. The chain links TRBV5-6 to TRBJ1-6, with D uncertain. This CDR3 has 14 residues. The germline CDR1 and CDR2 sequences are SGHDT and YYEEEE. Trimming cost V 4 bases and J 10 bases, with 15 bases left between them. CDR3 protein: CASSRGDLDSPLHF. The CDR3 DNA follows: TGTGCCAGCAGCCGTGGGGATTTGGACTCACCCCTCCACTTT.

This clonotype was picked up many times. The chain uses TRBV20-1 and TRBJ1-2; TRBD1 is a possible D gene (6 bases). The CDR3 length is 14 residues. CDR1 DFQATT and CDR2 SNEGSKA come from the germline V gene (reference sequence). V was shortened by 4 bases and J by 4 bases, with 16 bases between the two germline ends. The CDR3 DNA reads TGCAGTGCTACTTCACTCTCGACAGGCTATGGCTACACCTTC. Protein: CSATSLSTGYGYTF.

The count of this clonotype is one. The junction departs from the called germline gene at one end, perhaps through a read error. The rearrangement links TRBV5-5 to TRBJ1-1; tentative D call: TRBD1 (5 bases). The CDR3 covers 15 residues. Germline V lookup: CDR1 SGHKS, CDR2 YYEKEE (reference sequence). CDR3 DNA: TGTGCCAGCAGCCTGGCCATCACAGGAGACACTGTAGCTTTCTTT. Protein product: CASSLAITGDTVAFF.

This clonotype was seen at least ten times. The chain is built from TRBV20-1 and TRBJ2-7, with TRBD1 as a possible D gene (6 bases). The V end lost 4 bases, the J end lost 3 bases, and 7 bases lay between the germline ends. Germline values: CDR1 DFQATT, CDR2 SNEGSKA (reference sequence). This CDR3 has 11 residues. The CDR3 loop is CSANRVYEQYF. The DNA for the CDR3 is TGCAGTGCTAACAGGGTCTACGAGCAGTACTTC.

Details on this clonotype: A much more abundant neighbour one base away suggests this may be a read error. This chain joins TRBV25-1 and TRBJ1-2; the D is unclear. Per the germline V gene, CDR1 is MGHDK and CDR2 is SYGVNS. The CDR3 is made up of 12 amino acids. CDR3 protein: CASSFSNYGDTF. The CDR3 coding sequence is TGTGCCAGCAGTTTCTCAAACTATGGCGACACCTTC.

This clonotype was detected ten times or more. The chain combines TRBV10-3 with TRBJ1-4; 7 bases match TRBD1. Germline CDR1 reads ENHRY; CDR2 reads SYGVKD. V gave up 0 bases and J gave up 7 bases; unmatched junction bases: 5. This CDR3 is built from 15 residues. CDR3 amino acids: CAISESARGVEKLFF. CDR3 nucleotides: TGTGCCATCAGTGAGTCGGCCAGGGGGGTTGAAAAACTGTTTTTT.

There are many counts of this clonotype. J is TRBJ2-1 and V is TRBV4-1; 7 bases line up with TRBD2. Looked up from germline, CDR1 is MGHRA and CDR2 is YSYEKL. V shed 0 bases, J shed 2 bases, and the junction held 10 bases outside the gene matches. The CDR3 is 18 residues long. The CDR3 sequence: CASSQDSYAGVAYNEQFF. CDR3 DNA: TGCGCCAGCAGCCAAGATTCTTATGCGGGGGTAGCCTACAATGAGCAGTTCTTC.

This rearrangement joins TRBV7-3 to TRBJ2-3; D is possibly TRBD1 or TRBD2 (5 bases each). Germline-derived CDR1 and CDR2 are SGHTA and FQGTGA. The CDR3 totals 16 residues. The V and J ends lost 9 bases and 5 bases respectively, with 24 bases between them. CDR3 in DNA: TGTGCCAGTACCGAGGCGGCGGGCCGGGGCTTAGATACGCAGTATTTT. This translates into CASTEAAGRGLDTQYF.

This clonotype came up many times. This chain connects TRBV20-1 to TRBJ2-1, with D perhaps TRBD2 (5 bases). V gave up 2 bases and J gave up 7 bases, with 15 bases separating them. CDR3 length: 14 residues. Germline loops: CDR1 DFQATT, CDR2 SNEGSKA (reference sequence). Here the CDR3 reads CSARPRGQSNEQFF. The CDR3 coding sequence is TGCAGTGCTAGACCCCGCGGGCAGAGTAATGAGCAGTTCTTC.

This clonotype was recorded many times. V usage is TRBV24-1 and J usage is TRBJ2-1; 10 bases map to TRBD1. V was pared by 4 bases and J by 6 bases, with 5 bases of the junction left unmatched. From germline, CDR1 is KGHDR and CDR2 SFDVKD. The CDR3 contains 15 residues. The chain's CDR3 is CATSESGTGANEQFF. CDR3 DNA sequence: TGTGCCACCAGTGAGTCAGGGACAGGGGCCAATGAGCAGTTCTTC.

This clonotype was counted at least ten times. CDR3 nucleotides: TGTGCCAGCAGCCCACACCCTTGGGCCGGGACAGGGGGCAATGAGCAGTTCTTC. Amino acid sequence: CASSPHPWAGTGGNEQFF. The chain carries TRBV7-2 and TRBJ2-1, with 11 bases fitting TRBD1. Losses at the gene ends were 5 bases for V and 6 bases for J; bases not matched to a gene: 15. Germline-derived CDR1 and CDR2 are SGHTA and FQGNSA. The CDR3 sequence is 18 residues long. The complete variable domain, with remaining parts taken from reference TRBV7-2 and TRBJ2-1, reads GAGVSQSPSNKVTEKGKDVELRCDPISGHTALYWYRQSLGQGLEFLIYFQGNSAPDKSGLPSDRFSAERTGGSVSTLTIQRTQQEDSAVYLCASSPHPWAGTGGNEQFFGPGTRLTVL.